This T cell receptor beta chain originates from a study of blood T cell repertoires in COVID-19. J was trimmed by 6 bases and V by 6 bases; bases with no gene match: 9. The CDR3 loop spans 13 amino acids. Per germline, CDR1 SQVTM and CDR2 ANQGSEA. This table comes from immunoSEQ multiplex PCR, and its TCRdb copy is limited to in-frame clones, with some not included. This table has 100,000 to 150,000 clones, about three quarters appearing once. What was sequenced was peripheral blood. This clonotype was obtained from a woman aged 70 to 79 with acute or convalescent COVID-19. V is TRBV29-1 and J is TRBJ1-2, with 8 bases aligning to TRBD1. The CDR3 DNA reads as TGCAGCGTGGGGCGGACAGGGCAGGATGGCTACACCTTC. Translated, it gives CSVGRTGQDGYTF.